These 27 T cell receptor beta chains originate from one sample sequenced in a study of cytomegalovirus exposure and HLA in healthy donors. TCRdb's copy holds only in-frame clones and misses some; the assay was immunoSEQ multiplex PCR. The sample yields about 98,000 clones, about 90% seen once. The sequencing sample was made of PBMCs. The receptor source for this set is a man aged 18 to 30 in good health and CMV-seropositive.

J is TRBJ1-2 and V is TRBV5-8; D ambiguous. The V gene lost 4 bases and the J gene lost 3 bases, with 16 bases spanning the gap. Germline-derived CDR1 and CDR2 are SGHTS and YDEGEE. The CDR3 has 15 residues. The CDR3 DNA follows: TGTGCCAGCAGCCCCATATCTCAAACTTACTATGGCTACACCTTC. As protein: CASSPISQTYYGYTF.

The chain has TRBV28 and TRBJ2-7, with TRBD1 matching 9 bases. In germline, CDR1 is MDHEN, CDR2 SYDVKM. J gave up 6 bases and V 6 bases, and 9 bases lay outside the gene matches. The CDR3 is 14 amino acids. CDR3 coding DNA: TGTGCCAGCAGCTCCGGGACAGGGTGGCGCGAGCAGTACTTC. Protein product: CASSSGTGWREQYF.

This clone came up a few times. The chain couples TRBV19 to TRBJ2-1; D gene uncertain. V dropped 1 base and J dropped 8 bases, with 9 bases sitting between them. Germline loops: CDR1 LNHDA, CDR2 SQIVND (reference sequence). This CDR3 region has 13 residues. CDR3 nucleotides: TGTGCCAGTAGTATAGTATCCCACTATGAGCAGTTCTTC. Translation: CASSIVSHYEQFF.

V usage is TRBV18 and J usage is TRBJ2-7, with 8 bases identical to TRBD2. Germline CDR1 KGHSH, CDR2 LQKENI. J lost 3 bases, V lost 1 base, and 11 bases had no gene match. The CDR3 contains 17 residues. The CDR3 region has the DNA TGTGCCAGCTCACCACTGCTACGGCCCAGCGGGAGCTACGAGCAGTACTTC. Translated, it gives CASSPLLRPSGSYEQYF.

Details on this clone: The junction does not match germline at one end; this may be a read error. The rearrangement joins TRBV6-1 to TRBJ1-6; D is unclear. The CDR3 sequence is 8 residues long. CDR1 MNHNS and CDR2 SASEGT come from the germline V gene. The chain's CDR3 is CASPRRRF. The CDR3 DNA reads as TGTGCCAGCCCCCGGCGGAGGTTT.

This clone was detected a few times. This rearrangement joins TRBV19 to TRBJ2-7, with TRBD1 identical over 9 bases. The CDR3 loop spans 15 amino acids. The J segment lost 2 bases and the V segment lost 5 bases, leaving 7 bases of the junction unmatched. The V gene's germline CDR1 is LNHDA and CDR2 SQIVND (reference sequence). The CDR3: CASSPTGTGTYEQYF. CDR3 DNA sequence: TGTGCCAGTAGTCCCACCGGGACAGGGACCTACGAGCAGTACTTC.

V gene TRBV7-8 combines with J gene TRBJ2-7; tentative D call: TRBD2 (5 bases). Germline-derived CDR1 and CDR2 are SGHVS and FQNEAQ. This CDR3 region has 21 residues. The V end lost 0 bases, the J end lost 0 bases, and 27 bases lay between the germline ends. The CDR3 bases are TGTGCCAGCAGCTTAGCGCGCCTCCGGGAAATGGTGGTACCCAGCTCCTACGAGCAGTACTTC. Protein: CASSLARLREMVVPSSYEQYF. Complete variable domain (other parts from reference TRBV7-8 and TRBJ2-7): GAGVSQSPRYKVAKRGQDVALRCDPISGHVSLFWYQQALGQGPEFLTYFQNEAQLDKSGLPSDRFFAERPEGSVSTLKIQRTQQEDSAVYLCASSLARLREMVVPSSYEQYFGPGTRLTVT.

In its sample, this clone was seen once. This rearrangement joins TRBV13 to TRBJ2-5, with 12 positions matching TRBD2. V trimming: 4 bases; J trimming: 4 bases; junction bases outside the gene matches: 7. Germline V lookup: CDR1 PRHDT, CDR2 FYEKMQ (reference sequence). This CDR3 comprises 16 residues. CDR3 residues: CASSSRLAGEGETQYF. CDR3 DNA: TGTGCCAGCAGCTCAAGACTAGCGGGAGAAGGAGAGACCCAGTACTTC. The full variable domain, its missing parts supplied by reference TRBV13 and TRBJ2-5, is AAGVIQSPRHLIKEKRETATLKCYPIPRHDTVYWYQQGPGQDPQFLISFYEKMQSDKGSIPDRFSAQQFSDYHSELNMSSLELGDSALYFCASSSRLAGEGETQYFGPGTRLLVL.

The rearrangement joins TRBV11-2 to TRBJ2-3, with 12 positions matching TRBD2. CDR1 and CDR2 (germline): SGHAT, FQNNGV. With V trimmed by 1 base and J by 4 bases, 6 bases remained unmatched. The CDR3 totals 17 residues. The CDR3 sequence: CASSLAPSGGGPDTQYF. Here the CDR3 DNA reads TGTGCCAGCAGCTTAGCCCCTAGCGGGGGGGGCCCAGATACGCAGTATTTT.

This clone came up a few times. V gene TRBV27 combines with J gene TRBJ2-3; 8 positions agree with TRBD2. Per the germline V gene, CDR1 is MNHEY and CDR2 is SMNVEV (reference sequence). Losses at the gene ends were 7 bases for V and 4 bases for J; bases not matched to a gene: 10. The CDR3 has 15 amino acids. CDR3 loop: CASNPGLGNPDTQYF. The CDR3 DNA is TGTGCCAGCAACCCGGGACTAGGTAACCCAGATACGCAGTATTTT.

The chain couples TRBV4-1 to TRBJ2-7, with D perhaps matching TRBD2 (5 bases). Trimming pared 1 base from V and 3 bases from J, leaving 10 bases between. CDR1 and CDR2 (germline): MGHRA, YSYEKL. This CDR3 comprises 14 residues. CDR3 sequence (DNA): TGCGCCAGCAGCCAAGCCGGGATAGACTACGAGCAGTACTTC. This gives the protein CASSQAGIDYEQYF.

CDR3 loop: CASSFGQGYGSNQPQHF. The CDR3 DNA sequence: TGTGCCAGCAGCTTTGGACAGGGGTACGGGAGCAATCAGCCCCAGCATTTT. The genes are TRBV13 and TRBJ1-5; 9 positions match TRBD1. Germline V gene lookup returns CDR1 PRHDT and CDR2 FYEKMQ (reference sequence). The CDR3 runs to 17 residues. V lost 3 bases, J lost 1 base, and 7 bases stayed unmatched.

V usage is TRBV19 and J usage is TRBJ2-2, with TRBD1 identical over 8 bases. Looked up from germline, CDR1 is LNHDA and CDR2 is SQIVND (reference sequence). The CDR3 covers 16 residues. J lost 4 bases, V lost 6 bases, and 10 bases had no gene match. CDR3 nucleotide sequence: TGTGCCAGTAGCCAACCCGGACAGGGCGGCACCGGGGAGCTGTTTTTT. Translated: CASSQPGQGGTGELFF.

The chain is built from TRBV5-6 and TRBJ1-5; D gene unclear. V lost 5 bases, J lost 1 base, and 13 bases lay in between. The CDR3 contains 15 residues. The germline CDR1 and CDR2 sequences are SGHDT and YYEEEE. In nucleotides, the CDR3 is TGTGCCAGCAGTCGGGCGGGTGGGAGCAATCAGCCCCAGCATTTT. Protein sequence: CASSRAGGSNQPQHF.

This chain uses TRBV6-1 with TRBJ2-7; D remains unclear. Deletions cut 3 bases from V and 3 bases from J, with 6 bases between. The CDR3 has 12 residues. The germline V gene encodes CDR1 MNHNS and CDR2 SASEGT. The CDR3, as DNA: TGTGCCAGCAGTGAGAGCGTCTACGAGCAGTACTTC. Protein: CASSESVYEQYF.

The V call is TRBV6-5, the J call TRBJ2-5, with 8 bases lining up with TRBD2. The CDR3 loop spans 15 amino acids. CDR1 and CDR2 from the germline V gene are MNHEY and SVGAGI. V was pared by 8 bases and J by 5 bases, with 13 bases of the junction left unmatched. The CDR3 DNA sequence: TGTGCCAGCCGGAAGGCGGGAGGCCACCTGGAGACCCAGTACTTC. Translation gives CASRKAGGHLETQYF.

This CDR3 is CASSVGTGEFNEQFF. The CDR3 DNA reads TGTGCCAGCAGCGTAGGGACAGGGGAGTTCAATGAGCAGTTCTTC. The chain joins TRBV9 to TRBJ2-1, with TRBD1 identical over 9 bases. The CDR3 runs to 15 residues. CDR1 SGDLS and CDR2 YYNGEE come from the germline V gene. The V gene end was trimmed by 0 bases and the J gene end by 6 bases; junction bases not matched to a gene: 4.

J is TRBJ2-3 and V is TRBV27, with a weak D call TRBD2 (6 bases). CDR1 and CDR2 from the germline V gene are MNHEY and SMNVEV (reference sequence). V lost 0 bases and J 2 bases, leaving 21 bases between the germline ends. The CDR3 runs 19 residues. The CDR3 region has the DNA TGTGCCAGCAGTTTATCTCTCCTTAGCCGGGGGATCATCACAGATACGCAGTATTTT. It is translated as CASSLSLLSRGIITDTQYF.

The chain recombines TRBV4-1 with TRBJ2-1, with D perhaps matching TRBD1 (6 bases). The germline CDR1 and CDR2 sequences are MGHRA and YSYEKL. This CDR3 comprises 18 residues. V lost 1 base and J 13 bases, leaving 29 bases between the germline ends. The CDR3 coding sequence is TGCGCCAGCAGCCAAGGCCACCCCGGCACGCGTGGGGGCCTGTTCCAGTTCTTC. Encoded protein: CASSQGHPGTRGGLFQFF.

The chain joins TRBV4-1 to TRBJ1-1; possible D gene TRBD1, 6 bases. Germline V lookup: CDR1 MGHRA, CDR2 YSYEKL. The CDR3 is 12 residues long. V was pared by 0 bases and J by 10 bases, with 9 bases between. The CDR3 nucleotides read TGCGCCAGCAGCCAAGACGGGGGGCGAGCTTTCTTT. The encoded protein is CASSQDGGRAFF.

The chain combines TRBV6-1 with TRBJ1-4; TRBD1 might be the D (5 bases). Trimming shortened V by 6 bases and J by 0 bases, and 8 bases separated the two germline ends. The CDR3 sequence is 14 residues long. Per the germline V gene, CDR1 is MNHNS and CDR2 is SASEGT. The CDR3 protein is CASRQGTTNEKLFF. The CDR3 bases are TGTGCCAGCAGGCAGGGCACAACTAATGAAAAACTGTTTTTT.

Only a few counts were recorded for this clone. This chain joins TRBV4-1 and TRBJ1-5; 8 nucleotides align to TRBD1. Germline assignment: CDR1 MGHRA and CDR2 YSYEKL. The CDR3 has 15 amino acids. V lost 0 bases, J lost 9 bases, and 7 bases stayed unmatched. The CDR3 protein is CASSQEGQETRPQHF. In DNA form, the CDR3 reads TGCGCCAGCAGCCAAGAGGGACAGGAAACGAGGCCCCAGCATTTT.

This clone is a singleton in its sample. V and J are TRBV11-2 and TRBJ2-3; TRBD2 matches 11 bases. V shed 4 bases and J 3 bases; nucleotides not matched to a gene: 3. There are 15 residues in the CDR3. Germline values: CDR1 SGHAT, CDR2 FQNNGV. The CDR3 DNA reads TGTGCCAGCAGCTCTATAGCGGGAGGGACAGATACGCAGTATTTT. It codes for CASSSIAGGTDTQYF. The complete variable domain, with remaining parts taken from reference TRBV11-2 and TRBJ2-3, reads EAGVAQSPRYKIIEKRQSVAFWCNPISGHATLYWYQQILGQGPKLLIQFQNNGVVDDSQLPKDRFSAERLKGVDSTLKIQPAKLEDSAVYLCASSSIAGGTDTQYFGPGTRLTVL.

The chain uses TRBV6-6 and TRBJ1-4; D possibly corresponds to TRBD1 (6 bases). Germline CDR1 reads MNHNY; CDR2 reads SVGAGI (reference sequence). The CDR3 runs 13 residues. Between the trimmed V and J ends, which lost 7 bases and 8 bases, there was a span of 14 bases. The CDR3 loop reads CASTRRQEEKLFF. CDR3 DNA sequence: TGTGCCAGCACCCGACGACAGGAGGAAAAACTGTTTTTT.

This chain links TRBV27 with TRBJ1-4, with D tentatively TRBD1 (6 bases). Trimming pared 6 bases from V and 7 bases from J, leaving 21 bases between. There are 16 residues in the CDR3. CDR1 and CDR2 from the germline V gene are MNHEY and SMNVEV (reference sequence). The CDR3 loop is CASRPETGGATEKLFF. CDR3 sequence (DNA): TGTGCCAGCAGACCAGAGACGGGGGGGGCGACTGAAAAACTGTTTTTT. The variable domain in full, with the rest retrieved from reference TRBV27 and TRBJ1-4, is EAQVTQNPRYLITVTGKKLTVTCSQNMNHEYMSWYRQDPGLGLRQIYYSMNVEVTDKGDVPEGYKVSRKEKRNFPLILESPSPNQTSLYFCASRPETGGATEKLFFGSGTQLSVL.

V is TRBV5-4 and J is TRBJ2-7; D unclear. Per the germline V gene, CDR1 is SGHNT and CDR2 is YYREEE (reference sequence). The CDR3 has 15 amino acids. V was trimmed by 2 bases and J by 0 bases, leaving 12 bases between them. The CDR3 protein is CASSFGQDSSYEQYF. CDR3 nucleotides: TGTGCCAGCAGCTTTGGCCAGGATAGCTCCTACGAGCAGTACTTC.

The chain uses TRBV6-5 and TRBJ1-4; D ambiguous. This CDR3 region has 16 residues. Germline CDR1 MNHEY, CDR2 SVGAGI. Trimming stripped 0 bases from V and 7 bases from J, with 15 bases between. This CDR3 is CASSYSMPGWGEKLFF. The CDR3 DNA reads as TGTGCCAGCAGTTACTCGATGCCGGGGTGGGGTGAAAAACTGTTTTTT.